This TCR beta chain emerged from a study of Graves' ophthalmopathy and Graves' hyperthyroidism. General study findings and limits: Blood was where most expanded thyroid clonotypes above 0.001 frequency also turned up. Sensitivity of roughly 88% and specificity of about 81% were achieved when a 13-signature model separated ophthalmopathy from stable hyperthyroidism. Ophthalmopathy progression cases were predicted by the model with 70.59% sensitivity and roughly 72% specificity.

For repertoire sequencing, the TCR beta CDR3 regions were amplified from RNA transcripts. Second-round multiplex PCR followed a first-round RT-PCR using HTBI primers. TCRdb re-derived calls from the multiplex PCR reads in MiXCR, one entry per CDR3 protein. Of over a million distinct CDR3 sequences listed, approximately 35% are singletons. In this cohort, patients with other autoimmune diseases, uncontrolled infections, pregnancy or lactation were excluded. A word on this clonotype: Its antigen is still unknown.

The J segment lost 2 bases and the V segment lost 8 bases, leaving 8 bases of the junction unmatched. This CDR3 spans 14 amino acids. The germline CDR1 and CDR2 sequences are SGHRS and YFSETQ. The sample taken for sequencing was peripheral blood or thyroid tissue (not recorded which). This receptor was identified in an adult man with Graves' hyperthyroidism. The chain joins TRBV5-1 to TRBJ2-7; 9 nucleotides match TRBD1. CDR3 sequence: CASTPGQGTYEQYF. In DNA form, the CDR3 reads TGCGCCAGTACACCGGGACAGGGCACCTACGAGCAGTACTTC. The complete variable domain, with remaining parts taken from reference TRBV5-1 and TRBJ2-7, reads KAGVTQTPRYLIKTRGQQVTLSCSPISGHRSVSWYQQTPGQGLQFLFEYFSETQRNKGNFPGRFSGRQFSNSRSEMNVSTLELGDSALYLCASTPGQGTYEQYFGPGTRLTVT.